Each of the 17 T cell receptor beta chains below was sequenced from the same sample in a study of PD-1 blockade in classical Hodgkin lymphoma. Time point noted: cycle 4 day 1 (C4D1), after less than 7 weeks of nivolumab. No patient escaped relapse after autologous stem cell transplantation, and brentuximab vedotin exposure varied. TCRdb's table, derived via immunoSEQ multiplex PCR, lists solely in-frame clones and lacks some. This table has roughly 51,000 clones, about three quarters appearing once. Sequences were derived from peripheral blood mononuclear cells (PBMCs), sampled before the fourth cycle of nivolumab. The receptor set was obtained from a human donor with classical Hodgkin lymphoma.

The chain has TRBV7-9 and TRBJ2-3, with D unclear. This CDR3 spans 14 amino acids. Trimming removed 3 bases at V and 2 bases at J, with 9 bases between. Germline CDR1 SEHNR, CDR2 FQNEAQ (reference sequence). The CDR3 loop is CASSLDGPTDTQYF. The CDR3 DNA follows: TGTGCCAGCAGCTTGGACGGGCCCACAGATACGCAGTATTTT.

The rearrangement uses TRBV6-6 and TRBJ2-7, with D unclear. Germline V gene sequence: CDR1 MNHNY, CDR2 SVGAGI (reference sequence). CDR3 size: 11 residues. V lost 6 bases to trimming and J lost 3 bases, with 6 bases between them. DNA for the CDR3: TGTGCCAGCAGCCGCCTCTACGAGCAGTACTTC. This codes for CASSRLYEQYF.

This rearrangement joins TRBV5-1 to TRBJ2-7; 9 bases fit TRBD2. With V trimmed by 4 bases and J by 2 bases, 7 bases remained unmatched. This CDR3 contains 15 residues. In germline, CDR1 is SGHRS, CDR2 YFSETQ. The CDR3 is CASSRGLAPTYEQYF. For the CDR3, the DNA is TGCGCCAGCAGCCGGGGACTAGCACCAACCTACGAGCAGTACTTC.

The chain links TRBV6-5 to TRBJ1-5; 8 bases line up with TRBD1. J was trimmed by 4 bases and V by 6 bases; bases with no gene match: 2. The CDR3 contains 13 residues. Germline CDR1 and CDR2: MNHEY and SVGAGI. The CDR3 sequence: CASRRQGNQPQHF. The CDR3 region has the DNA TGTGCCAGCAGGAGACAGGGGAATCAGCCCCAGCATTTT.

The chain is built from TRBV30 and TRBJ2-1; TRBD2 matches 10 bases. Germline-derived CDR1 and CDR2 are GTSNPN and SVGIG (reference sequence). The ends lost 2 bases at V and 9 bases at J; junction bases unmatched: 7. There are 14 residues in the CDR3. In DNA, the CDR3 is TGTGCCTGGAGTCCCCTAGCGGGAGTGACTGAGCAGTTCTTC. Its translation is CAWSPLAGVTEQFF. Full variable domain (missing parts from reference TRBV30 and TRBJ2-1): SQTIHQWPATLVQPVGSPLSLECTVEGTSNPNLYWYRQAAGRGLQLLFYSVGIGQISSEVPQNLSASRPQDRQFILSSKKLLLSDSGFYLCAWSPLAGVTEQFFGPGTRLTVL.

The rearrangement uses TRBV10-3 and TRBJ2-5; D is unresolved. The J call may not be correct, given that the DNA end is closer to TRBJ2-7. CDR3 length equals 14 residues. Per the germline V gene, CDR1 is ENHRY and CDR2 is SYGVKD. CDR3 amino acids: CAISGNGPSHEQYF. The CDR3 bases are TGTGCCATCAGTGGTAACGGGCCCTCGCACGAGCAGTACTTC.

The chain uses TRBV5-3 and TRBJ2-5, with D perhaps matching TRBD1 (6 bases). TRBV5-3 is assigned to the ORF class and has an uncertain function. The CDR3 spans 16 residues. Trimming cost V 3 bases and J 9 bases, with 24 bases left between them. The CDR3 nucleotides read TGTGCCAGAAGCTCGGCTCGGGACATCAACCAAGGGGCCCAGTACTTC. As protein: CARSSARDINQGAQYF.

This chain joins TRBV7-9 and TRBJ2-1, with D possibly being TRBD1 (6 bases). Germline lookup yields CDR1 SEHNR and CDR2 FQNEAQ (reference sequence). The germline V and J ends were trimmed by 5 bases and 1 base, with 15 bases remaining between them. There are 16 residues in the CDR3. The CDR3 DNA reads TGTGCCAGCAGCCCAGCCGGGACACCTTCCTACAATGAGCAGTTCTTC. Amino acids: CASSPAGTPSYNEQFF. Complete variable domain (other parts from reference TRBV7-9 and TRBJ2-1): DTGVSQNPRHKITKRGQNVTFRCDPISEHNRLYWYRQTLGQGPEFLTYFQNEAQLEKSRLLSDRFSAERPKGSFSTLEIQRTEQGDSAMYLCASSPAGTPSYNEQFFGPGTRLTVL.

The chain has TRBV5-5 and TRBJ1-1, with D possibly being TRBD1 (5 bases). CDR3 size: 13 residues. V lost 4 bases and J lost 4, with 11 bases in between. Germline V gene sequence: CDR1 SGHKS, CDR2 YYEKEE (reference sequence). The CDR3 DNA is TGTGCCAGCAGCGAGCTTGGGGGCACTGAAGCTTTCTTT. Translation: CASSELGGTEAFF.

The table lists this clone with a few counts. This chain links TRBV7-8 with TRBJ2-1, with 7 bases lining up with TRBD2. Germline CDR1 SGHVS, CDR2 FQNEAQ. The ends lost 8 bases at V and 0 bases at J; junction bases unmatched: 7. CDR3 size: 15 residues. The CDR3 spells CASVLGGSSYNEQFF. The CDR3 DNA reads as TGTGCCAGCGTCCTCGGGGGGAGCTCCTACAATGAGCAGTTCTTC.

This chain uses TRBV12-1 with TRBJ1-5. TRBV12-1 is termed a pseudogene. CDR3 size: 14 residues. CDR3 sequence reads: CASSFELFDQPQHF. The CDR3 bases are TGTGCCAGCAGCTTTGAACTATTCGATCAGCCCCAGCATTTT.

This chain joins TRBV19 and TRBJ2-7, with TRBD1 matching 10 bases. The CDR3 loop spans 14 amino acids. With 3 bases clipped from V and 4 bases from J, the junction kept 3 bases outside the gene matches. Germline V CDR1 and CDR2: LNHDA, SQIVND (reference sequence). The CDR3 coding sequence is TGTGCCAGTAGTATTGGGACAGGGGTGTACGAGCAGTACTTC. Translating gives CASSIGTGVYEQYF.

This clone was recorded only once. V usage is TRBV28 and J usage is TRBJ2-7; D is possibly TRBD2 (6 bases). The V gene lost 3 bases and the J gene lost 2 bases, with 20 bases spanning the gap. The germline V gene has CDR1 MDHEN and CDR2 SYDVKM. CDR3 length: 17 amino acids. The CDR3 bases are TGTGCCAGCAGTTTGATTAGCGGTCCCGACGATACCTACGAGCAGTACTTC. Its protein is CASSLISGPDDTYEQYF.

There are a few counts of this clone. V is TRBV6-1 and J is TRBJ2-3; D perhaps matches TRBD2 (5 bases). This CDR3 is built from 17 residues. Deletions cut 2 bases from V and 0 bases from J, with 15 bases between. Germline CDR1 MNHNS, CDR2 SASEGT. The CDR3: CASSEIRRTTSTDTQYF. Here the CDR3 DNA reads TGTGCCAGCAGTGAAATTAGGAGGACCACTAGCACAGATACGCAGTATTTT.

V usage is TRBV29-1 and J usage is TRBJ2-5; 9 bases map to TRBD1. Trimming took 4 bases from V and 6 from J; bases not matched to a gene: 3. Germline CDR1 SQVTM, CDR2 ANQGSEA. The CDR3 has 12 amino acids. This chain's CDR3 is CSVGGTGKTQYF. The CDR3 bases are TGCAGCGTTGGGGGGACAGGGAAGACCCAGTACTTC.

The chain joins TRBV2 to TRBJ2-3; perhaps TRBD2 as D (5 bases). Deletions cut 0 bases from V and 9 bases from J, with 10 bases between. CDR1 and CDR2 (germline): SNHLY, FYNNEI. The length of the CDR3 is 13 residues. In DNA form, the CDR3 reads TGTGCCAGCAGTGAAGCTTTGGGAGTAACGCAGTATTTT. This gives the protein CASSEALGVTQYF.

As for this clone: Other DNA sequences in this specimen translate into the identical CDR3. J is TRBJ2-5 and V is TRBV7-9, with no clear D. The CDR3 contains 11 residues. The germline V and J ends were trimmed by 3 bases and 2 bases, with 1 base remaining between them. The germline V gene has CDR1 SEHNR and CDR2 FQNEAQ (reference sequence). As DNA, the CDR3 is TGTGCCAGCAGCTTTCAAGAGACCCAGTACTTC. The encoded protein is CASSFQETQYF.